A single sample gave rise to the 22 T cell receptor beta chains below, sequenced in a study of T cells in Graves' hyperthyroidism and ophthalmopathy. There were TCR beta CDR3 regions amplified from RNA transcripts. With the HTBI primer set, the TCR CDR3 went through a first round of RT-PCR. TCRdb itself ran the multiplex PCR reads through MiXCR, one entry per CDR3 protein. The sample has roughly 300,000 distinct CDR3 sequences; around a sixth are singletons. Sample: blood. These receptors originate from a woman between 50 and 59 years old with Graves' hyperthyroidism.

The DNA of the CDR3 is TGTGCCAGCAGGTCTCTCCCGGGACGACTGCATGAGCAGTTCTTC. Translated, it gives CASRSLPGRLHEQFF. V gene TRBV2 combines with J gene TRBJ2-1, with D tentatively TRBD1 or TRBD2 (5 bases each). The CDR3 covers 15 residues. CDR1 is SNHLY, CDR2 FYNNEI, per germline. V gave up 6 bases and J gave up 8 bases, with 20 bases separating them.

The chain is built from TRBV7-2 and TRBJ2-3; D ambiguous. Trimming took off 1 base at V and 5 bases at J, with 10 bases between the two ends. The CDR3 length is 14 residues. The germline CDR1 and CDR2 sequences are SGHTA and FQGNSA. The CDR3 spells CASSLDQRRDTQYF. The CDR3 DNA is TGTGCCAGCAGCTTAGATCAGAGAAGAGATACGCAGTATTTT. The whole variable domain, remainder taken from reference TRBV7-2 and TRBJ2-3, is GAGVSQSPSNKVTEKGKDVELRCDPISGHTALYWYRQSLGQGLEFLIYFQGNSAPDKSGLPSDRFSAERTGGSVSTLTIQRTQQEDSAVYLCASSLDQRRDTQYFGPGTRLTVL.

This clonotype was picked up a small number of times. Since no conserved phenylalanine or tryptophan closes the CDR3, a read error is the likely cause. This rearrangement joins TRBV6-5 to TRBJ2-5; D call uncertain. Between the trimmed V and J ends, which lost 2 bases and 9 bases, there was a span of 7 bases. The CDR3 runs to 11 residues. Per germline, CDR1 MNHEY and CDR2 SVGAGI. CDR3 coding DNA: TGTGCCAGCAGTTACGCCTCACCCCAGTACGTC. Translating it yields CASSYASPQYV.

This clonotype appeared many times. The genes are TRBV2 and TRBJ1-5, with a possible D match to TRBD1 (5 bases). Trimming left V 8 bases short and J 2 bases short, with 16 bases between. CDR3 length: 15 amino acids. CDR1 is SNHLY and CDR2 is FYNNEI in the germline V gene. CDR3 protein: CASGTGREGNQPQHF. CDR3 in DNA: TGTGCCAGCGGCACAGGACGTGAGGGCAATCAGCCCCAGCATTTT. The whole variable domain, remainder taken from reference TRBV2 and TRBJ1-5, is EPEVTQTPSHQVTQMGQEVILRCVPISNHLYFYWYRQILGQKVEFLVSFYNNEISEKSEIFDDQFSVERPDGSNFTLKIRSTKLEDSAMYFCASGTGREGNQPQHFGDGTRLSIL.

This chain connects TRBV5-6 to TRBJ2-1; D might be TRBD1 or TRBD2, each matching 5 bases. CDR3 size: 13 residues. V lost 1 base and J lost 10, with 12 bases in between. CDR1 and CDR2 from the germline V gene are SGHDT and YYEEEE. The CDR3: CASSLKFRDEQFF. The CDR3 DNA sequence: TGTGCCAGCAGCTTGAAGTTTCGGGACGAGCAGTTCTTC.

There are many counts of this clonotype. V is TRBV10-2 and J is TRBJ2-7; D assignment may be TRBD1 or TRBD2 (5 bases each). V lost 4 bases and J 4 bases, leaving 17 bases between the germline ends. Germline loops: CDR1 WSHSY, CDR2 SAAADI. CDR3 length: 15 amino acids. The CDR3 nucleotides read TGCGCCAGCAGTGCCCCCGGGACCCCCGCATACGAGCAGTACGTC. The encoded protein is CASSAPGTPAYEQYV.

This clonotype has a count of ten or more. The chain couples TRBV3-1 to TRBJ1-2, with 7 bases fitting TRBD1. The CDR3 totals 16 residues. V lost 0 bases, J lost 4 bases, and 8 bases stayed unmatched. CDR1 is LGHDT, CDR2 YNNKEL, per germline (reference sequence). The CDR3: CASSQDWATGRYGYTF. The CDR3 DNA follows: TGTGCCAGCAGCCAAGATTGGGCGACAGGGCGCTATGGCTACACCTTC.

The rearrangement uses TRBV27 and TRBJ2-6, with D tentatively TRBD1 (5 bases). The germline gives CDR1 MNHEY, CDR2 SMNVEV (reference sequence). V was trimmed by 1 base and J by 1 base, leaving 14 bases between them. The CDR3 runs 18 residues. Written as DNA, the CDR3 is TGTGCCAGCAGTTTATGGGGCAGGGTGACATCTGGGGCCAACGTCCTGACTTTC. Protein: CASSLWGRVTSGANVLTF.

This clonotype was picked up many times. The chain has TRBV12-5 and TRBJ2-1, with D tentatively TRBD1 (5 bases). CDR3 size: 13 residues. Between the trimmed V and J ends, which lost 6 bases and 0 bases, there was a span of 6 bases. Looked up from germline, CDR1 is LGHNT and CDR2 is FRNRAP. CDR3 coding DNA: TGTGCTAGTGGCCAGGGCTCCTACAATGAGCAGTTCTTC. Translation: CASGQGSYNEQFF. The whole variable domain, remainder taken from reference TRBV12-5 and TRBJ2-1, is DARVTQTPRHKVTEMGQEVTMRCQPILGHNTVFWYRQTMMQGLELLAYFRNRAPLDDSGMPKDRFSAEMPDATLATLKIQPSEPRDSAVYFCASGQGSYNEQFFGPGTRLTVL.

This clonotype was observed a few times. The chain recombines TRBV11-2 with TRBJ1-5; TRBD1 is a possible D gene (5 bases). This CDR3 is built from 13 residues. Trimming shortened V by 4 bases and J by 3 bases, and 7 bases separated the two germline ends. CDR1 is SGHAT, CDR2 FQNNGV, per germline. This chain's CDR3 is CASSWGVNQPQHF. The CDR3 bases are TGTGCCAGCAGCTGGGGGGTCAATCAGCCCCAGCATTTT.

This clonotype was seen a few times. The gene calls are TRBV4-1 and TRBJ1-1, with TRBD1 as a possible D gene (6 bases). The CDR3 is 16 residues long. V was pared by 3 bases and J by 1 base, with 15 bases between. CDR1 is MGHRA and CDR2 is YSYEKL in the germline V gene. Here the CDR3 reads CASSQNPGAANTEAFF. CDR3 nucleotides: TGCGCCAGCAGCCAGAATCCGGGGGCGGCGAACACTGAAGCTTTCTTT.

V is TRBV6-1 and J is TRBJ1-3, with a possible D match to TRBD1 (5 bases). The CDR3 is 11 amino acids. CDR1 MNHNS and CDR2 SASEGT come from the germline V gene. The V gene lost 11 bases and the J gene lost 5 bases, with 10 bases spanning the gap. The CDR3 bases are TGTGCCCCCAAGGGGAGAAACACCATATATTTT. It encodes CAPKGRNTIYF.

This chain links TRBV4-1 with TRBJ2-1, with a weak D call TRBD2 (5 bases). The germline V gene encodes CDR1 MGHRA and CDR2 YSYEKL. Deletions cut 2 bases from V and 0 bases from J, with 8 bases between. The CDR3 has 15 amino acids. CDR3 region: CASSQSGSSYNEQFF. DNA of the CDR3: TGCGCCAGCAGCCAAAGTGGGAGCTCCTACAATGAGCAGTTCTTC.

A few counts support this clonotype. The chain joins TRBV5-6 to TRBJ1-2; D is uncertain. Per the germline V gene, CDR1 is SGHDT and CDR2 is YYEEEE. The germline V and J ends were trimmed by 1 base and 8 bases, with 18 bases remaining between them. CDR3 length: 15 amino acids. The CDR3 loop is CASSLWVSETNGYTF. Written as DNA, the CDR3 is TGTGCCAGCAGCTTGTGGGTTTCGGAGACGAACGGCTACACCTTC.

In its sample, this clonotype was seen many times. The rearrangement joins TRBV10-3 to TRBJ2-7; maybe TRBD2 (5 bases). Deletions cut 4 bases from V and 6 bases from J, with 10 bases between. Per the germline V gene, CDR1 is ENHRY and CDR2 is SYGVKD. CDR3 length equals 12 residues. CDR3: CAISVRGFEQYV. In DNA form, the CDR3 reads TGTGCCATCAGTGTTCGCGGGTTCGAGCAGTACGTC.

The CDR3 is CASSPRKGIPETQYF. CDR3 in DNA: TGTGCCAGCAGTCCCCGTAAGGGGATCCCAGAGACCCAGTACTTC. The genes are TRBV9 and TRBJ2-5; possibly TRBD1 for D (5 bases). V was shortened by 5 bases and J by 4 bases, with 18 bases between the two germline ends. Germline V gives CDR1 SGDLS, CDR2 YYNGEE. This CDR3 spans 15 amino acids.

At least ten counts were recorded for this clonotype. CDR3 loop: CASSQGTGYEQYF. CDR3 DNA: TGTGCCAGCAGCCAAGGCACAGGCTACGAGCAGTACTTC. The chain is built from TRBV3-1 and TRBJ2-7, with D tentatively TRBD1 (5 bases). V was cut by 1 base and J by 3 bases, with 7 bases left in between. CDR1 LGHDT and CDR2 YNNKEL come from the germline V gene (reference sequence). The CDR3 extends over 13 amino acids.

This clonotype was seen at least ten times. The rearrangement joins TRBV6-6 to TRBJ2-2, with 7 bases that match TRBD2. Germline V gene lookup returns CDR1 MNHNY and CDR2 SVGAGI (reference sequence). V lost 0 bases and J lost 4; bases outside the gene matches: 8. The CDR3 spans 17 residues. The CDR3 sequence: CASSYSIGGSSTGELFF. The CDR3 nucleotides read TGTGCCAGCAGTTACTCGATCGGCGGGAGTTCCACCGGGGAGCTGTTTTTT.

CDR3 protein: CASSSNRVTNEKLFF. Written as DNA, the CDR3 is TGTGCCAGCAGCTCAAACAGGGTTACTAATGAAAAACTGTTTTTT. The chain recombines TRBV11-2 with TRBJ1-4; perhaps TRBD1 as D (6 bases). CDR3 length equals 15 residues. V shed 4 bases and J shed 2 bases, with 11 bases lying between them. Germline V CDR1 and CDR2: SGHAT, FQNNGV.

In this sample, this clonotype turned up a few times. The chain recombines TRBV5-4 with TRBJ1-6; D call uncertain. Germline-derived CDR1 and CDR2 are SGHNT and YYREEE (reference sequence). V lost 4 bases, J lost 9 bases, and 14 bases lay in between. The CDR3 is made up of 14 amino acids. This CDR3 reads CASSLRGKGSPLHF. CDR3 DNA sequence: TGTGCCAGCAGCCTGCGAGGGAAGGGTTCACCCCTCCACTTT.

In this sample, this clonotype turned up a few times. The chain combines TRBV4-1 with TRBJ1-2; 8 bases map to TRBD1. Germline trimming cut 4 bases from V and 4 bases from J; bases unmatched to any gene: 8. CDR1 and CDR2 from the germline V gene are MGHRA and YSYEKL. CDR3 length: 15 amino acids. CDR3 loop: CASSPGGQDVYGYTF. DNA of the CDR3: TGCGCCAGCAGCCCAGGGGGACAGGACGTCTATGGCTACACCTTC.

The chain carries TRBV7-9 and TRBJ2-2, with TRBD2 identical over 9 bases. Trimming removed 5 bases from V and 0 bases from J; junction bases left unmatched: 13. The germline V gene has CDR1 SEHNR and CDR2 FQNEAQ (reference sequence). The CDR3 is made up of 19 amino acids. For the CDR3, the DNA is TGTGCCAGCAGCGGATTTGGTGGCGGGGGGGCGCCGAACACCGGGGAGCTGTTTTTT. Protein sequence: CASSGFGGGGAPNTGELFF. Supplemented by reference TRBV7-9 and TRBJ2-2, the full variable domain reads DTGVSQNPRHKITKRGQNVTFRCDPISEHNRLYWYRQTLGQGPEFLTYFQNEAQLEKSRLLSDRFSAERPKGSFSTLEIQRTEQGDSAMYLCASSGFGGGGAPNTGELFFGEGSRLTVL.